This TCR beta chain stems from a study of blood T cell repertoires in COVID-19. Study-level information: PBMCs, B-cell-depleted T cells, or T cells were the source of the cDNA or gDNA that made up the material.

Original methodology: Nucleated cell counts were estimated from reference gene primer amplification. The method was immunoSEQ multiplex PCR; TCRdb's version includes in-frame clones alone and lacks a portion of them. V, J and clone size are those of that table, while D and trimming were read from the DNA. The sample has some 90,000 clones, around 89% seen once. The CDR3 length is 14 residues. Germline lookup yields CDR1 SGHTA and CDR2 FQGNSA. Trimming removed 5 bases from V and 8 bases from J; junction bases left unmatched: 6. This chain joins TRBV7-2 and TRBJ1-6; 7 bases align to TRBD1. The source is a man aged 50-59 years with acute or convalescent COVID-19. Sequencing was carried out using peripheral blood. DNA of the CDR3: TGTGCCAGCAGCGTAGGACAGGAATATTCACCCCTCCACTTT. This codes for CASSVGQEYSPLHF. The entire variable domain, with the rest obtained from reference TRBV7-2 and TRBJ1-6, is as follows: GAGVSQSPSNKVTEKGKDVELRCDPISGHTALYWYRQSLGQGLEFLIYFQGNSAPDKSGLPSDRFSAERTGGSVSTLTIQRTQQEDSAVYLCASSVGQEYSPLHFGNGTRLTVT.